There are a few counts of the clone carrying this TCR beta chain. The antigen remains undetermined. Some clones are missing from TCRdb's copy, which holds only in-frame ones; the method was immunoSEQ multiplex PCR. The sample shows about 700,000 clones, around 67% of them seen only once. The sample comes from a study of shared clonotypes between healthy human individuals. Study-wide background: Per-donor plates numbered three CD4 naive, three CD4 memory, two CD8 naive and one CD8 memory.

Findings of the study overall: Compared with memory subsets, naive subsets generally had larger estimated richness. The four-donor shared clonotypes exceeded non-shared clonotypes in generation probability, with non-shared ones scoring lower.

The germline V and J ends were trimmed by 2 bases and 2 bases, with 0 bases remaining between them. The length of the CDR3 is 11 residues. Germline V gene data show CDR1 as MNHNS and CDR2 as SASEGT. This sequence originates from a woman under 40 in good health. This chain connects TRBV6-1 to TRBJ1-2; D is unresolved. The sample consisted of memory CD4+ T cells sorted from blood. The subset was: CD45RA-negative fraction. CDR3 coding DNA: TGTGCCAGCAGTGAAAACTATGGCTACACCTTC. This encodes CASSENYGYTF.